Here is one TCR beta chain with its context. Clones were read by immunoSEQ multiplex PCR, and TCRdb kept only the in-frame ones, dropping some. The sample lists 81,000 or so clones, roughly 84% occurring once. This sample was included in a study of identifying expanded T cells in peripheral blood. During the collection period, no donor immune events like infections were recorded. The germline gives CDR1 LNHDA, CDR2 SQIVND (reference sequence). J lost 4 bases, V lost 3 bases, and 7 bases had no gene match. The CDR3 covers 15 residues. This rearrangement joins TRBV19 to TRBJ2-5; 8 bases agree with TRBD1. The material sequenced was blood. This receptor was taken from a person aged 18 to 69 in good health. This CDR3 is CASSIAPGGPETQYF. In DNA, the CDR3 is TGTGCCAGTAGTATTGCACCAGGGGGCCCAGAGACCCAGTACTTC.